This record concerns one TCR beta chain sequence. The sample originates from a study of human T cells and chemical hapten exposure. The overall study: Sensitization applied 2% DPC to approximately 2 cm by approximately 2 cm of upper inner arm skin.

Germline CDR1 and CDR2: PRHDT and FYEKMQ (reference sequence). The V end lost 2 bases, the J end lost 2 bases, and 7 bases lay between the germline ends. The CDR3 spans 13 residues. As to time point: patch test 1, 2 weeks after DPC sensitization. The sample's treatment: therapeutic diphenylcyclopropenone sensitization with weekly scalp DPC. TCRdb recomputed calls from the RACE reads with MiXCR, one row per CDR3 protein. The sample carries tens of thousands of distinct CDR3 sequences, around 9.8% recorded once. The chain combines TRBV13 with TRBJ2-7; D unclear. The TCR originated in a woman in her forties with alopecia areata. Some clones in this sample may be carry-over from other donors' samples. The source was whole blood, collected in connection with sensitization to the hapten diphenylcyclopropenone (DPC). For the CDR3, the DNA is TGTGCCAGCAGCTTAATGAGAGCCTACGAGCAGTACTTC. It codes for CASSLMRAYEQYF.